What follows are 20 T cell receptor beta chains derived from one specimen sequenced in a study of beta chain features in type 1 diabetes. The authors reverse transcribed all of the isolated RNA, so sequencing captured expressed TCRB transcripts. The method was immunoSEQ multiplex PCR; TCRdb's version includes in-frame clones alone and lacks a portion of them. The sample lists about 620,000 clones, roughly a sixth occurring once. The sequenced sample was naive CD4+ T cells from blood. The receptors originated from a man aged 18 to 30 in good health.

The chain employs TRBV2 and TRBJ2-1, with D perhaps matching TRBD1 or TRBD2 (5 bases each). CDR1 is SNHLY and CDR2 is FYNNEI in the germline V gene. The V end was cut by 7 bases, the J end by 7 bases, with 14 bases between. This CDR3 comprises 13 residues. CDR3 sequence reads: CASNKGSTNEQFF. In nucleotides, the CDR3 is TGTGCCAGCAACAAGGGGAGTACTAATGAGCAGTTCTTC.

This clone was seen a few times. J is TRBJ1-5 and V is TRBV28; the D is unclear. V lost 3 bases to trimming and J lost 5 bases, with 2 bases between them. The CDR3 has 11 amino acids. The germline V gene has CDR1 MDHEN and CDR2 SYDVKM. The CDR3 nucleotides read TGTGCCAGCAGTTTTCATCAGCCCCAGCATTTT. Protein product: CASSFHQPQHF.

The V and J genes are TRBV7-8 and TRBJ1-6, with 7 bases lining up with TRBD1. The CDR3 is 14 residues long. From germline, CDR1 is SGHVS and CDR2 FQNEAQ. Trimming cost V 6 bases and J 8 bases; bases outside gene matches: 7. DNA of the CDR3: TGTGCCAGCAGGGCCCGGGACAGCTATTCACCCCTCCACTTT. It specifies CASRARDSYSPLHF.

This clone was observed a few times. The chain combines TRBV10-3 with TRBJ2-5, with 11 nucleotides matching TRBD2. V lost 6 bases, J lost 7 bases, and 4 bases stayed unmatched. CDR3 length equals 13 residues. Germline CDR1 and CDR2: ENHRY and SYGVKD. The CDR3 spells CAIRILAGGTQYF. The CDR3 DNA reads as TGTGCCATCAGGATCCTAGCGGGAGGGACCCAGTACTTC.

The chain couples TRBV9 to TRBJ2-2; perhaps TRBD1 as D (5 bases). The V and J ends lost 3 bases and 1 base respectively, with 7 bases between them. The CDR3 has 14 amino acids. The germline gives CDR1 SGDLS, CDR2 YYNGEE. The CDR3 bases are TGTGCCAGCAGCGCGACAGTGAACACCGGGGAGCTGTTTTTT. It translates to CASSATVNTGELFF.

The gene calls are TRBV7-2 and TRBJ2-3; 11 positions match TRBD2. The V gene end was trimmed by 1 base and the J gene end by 5 bases; junction bases not matched to a gene: 8. The CDR3 totals 17 residues. The germline V gene has CDR1 SGHTA and CDR2 FQGNSA. The CDR3, as DNA: TGTGCCAGCAGCTTAGTGGGTAGCGGGAGGGCCCGAGATACGCAGTATTTT. The encoded protein is CASSLVGSGRARDTQYF.

The chain links TRBV7-2 to TRBJ2-6; D is possibly TRBD2 (6 bases). This CDR3 contains 15 residues. Germline V gene lookup returns CDR1 SGHTA and CDR2 FQGNSA. V was clipped by 5 bases and J by 2 bases, with 10 bases between them. In DNA form, the CDR3 reads TGTGCCAGCAGCCCGGGCGGGGCTGGGGCCAACGTCCTGACTTTC. Protein sequence: CASSPGGAGANVLTF.

V usage is TRBV6-5 and J usage is TRBJ2-7; D not certain. Germline V gives CDR1 MNHEY, CDR2 SVGAGI. Trimming shortened V by 0 bases and J by 3 bases, and 12 bases separated the two germline ends. There are 15 residues in the CDR3. The CDR3 DNA sequence: TGTGCCAGCAGTTACTCGAAATTCAGGATCTACGAGCAGTACTTC. This sequence encodes CASSYSKFRIYEQYF.

This clone was counted only a few times. This chain connects TRBV29-1 to TRBJ2-3; 8 nucleotides align to TRBD2. The CDR3 extends over 14 amino acids. V was clipped by 7 bases and J by 3 bases; unmatched bases: 9. Germline V gene lookup returns CDR1 SQVTM and CDR2 ANQGSEA. The chain's CDR3 is CSGARGGVTDTQYF. Here the CDR3 DNA reads TGCAGCGGCGCCCGGGGGGGCGTAACAGATACGCAGTATTTT.

This clone showed up just a few times. The rearrangement joins TRBV28 to TRBJ2-6; D gene unclear. This CDR3 has 16 residues. CDR1 and CDR2 (germline): MDHEN, SYDVKM. Trimming removed 4 bases at V and 1 base at J, with 11 bases between. The CDR3 DNA is TGTGCCAGCAGTTCCAAGCGTAGATCTGGGGCCAACGTCCTGACTTTC. It specifies CASSSKRRSGANVLTF.

CDR3 in amino acids: CASSSSGGADEQFF. CDR3 in DNA: TGTGCCAGCAGCTCGAGCGGGGGGGCTGATGAGCAGTTCTTC. The chain carries TRBV6-4 and TRBJ2-1; 10 bases fit TRBD2. This CDR3 spans 14 amino acids. In germline, CDR1 is MRHNA, CDR2 SNTAGT. V trimming: 6 bases; J trimming: 8 bases; junction bases outside the gene matches: 7.

This clone was observed a few times. The V gene is TRBV4-3, the J gene TRBJ2-1; the D is unclear. The CDR3 runs 15 residues. Germline values: CDR1 LGHNA, CDR2 YSLEER. Trimming pared 2 bases from V and 6 bases from J, leaving 14 bases between. The CDR3 reads CASSQNPGRVNEQFF. The DNA for the CDR3 is TGCGCCAGCAGCCAAAACCCTGGACGGGTCAATGAGCAGTTCTTC.

Comment on this clone: A read error may account for a junction end that differs from germline. This chain links TRBV28 with TRBJ2-3, with TRBD2 matching 7 bases. Germline CDR1 MDHEN, CDR2 SYDVKM. This CDR3 is built from 15 residues. CDR3 in DNA: TGTGCCAGCAGAAACAGCGGGAAACCCACAAATACGCAGTATTTT. Encoded protein: CASRNSGKPTNTQYF. Looking up the rest from reference TRBV28 and TRBJ2-3 gives the full variable domain: DVKVTQSSRYLVKRTGEKVFLECVQDMDHENMFWYRQDPGLGLRLIYFSYDVKMKEKGDIPEGYSVSREKKERFSLILESASTNQTSMYLCASRNSGKPTNTQYFGPGTRLTVL.

The V gene is TRBV16, the J gene TRBJ2-3; D remains unclear. With 0 bases removed from V and 2 bases from J, the gap between germline ends came to 6 bases. This CDR3 contains 14 residues. CDR1 is KGHSY, CDR2 FQNENV, per germline. The CDR3, as DNA: TGTGCCAGCAGCCAATCCCCATACACAGATACGCAGTATTTT. Translating it yields CASSQSPYTDTQYF.

The chain carries TRBV5-1 and TRBJ2-7; no firm D call. Germline values: CDR1 SGHRS, CDR2 YFSETQ. The CDR3 spans 15 residues. Trimming shortened V by 0 bases and J by 5 bases, and 15 bases separated the two germline ends. CDR3 region: CASSLGGQLVNEQYF. DNA of the CDR3: TGCGCCAGCAGCTTGGGTGGGCAGTTGGTCAACGAGCAGTACTTC.

This clone was counted only a few times. The rearrangement links TRBV29-1 to TRBJ2-4; 7 bases agree with TRBD1. CDR1 and CDR2 (germline): SQVTM, ANQGSEA. The J segment lost 12 bases and the V segment lost 4 bases, leaving 9 bases of the junction unmatched. The CDR3 is 12 amino acids. The CDR3 region has the DNA TGCAGCGTTGCGGGACAGACATTCAATCAGTACTTC. It encodes CSVAGQTFNQYF.

The gene calls are TRBV29-1 and TRBJ1-3; 8 bases map to TRBD1. V lost 5 bases to trimming and J lost 2 bases; unmatched junction nucleotides: 5. CDR1 is SQVTM and CDR2 is ANQGSEA in the germline V gene. The CDR3 extends over 14 amino acids. CDR3 residues: CSVSDRDAGNTIYF. The CDR3 nucleotides are TGCAGCGTTTCGGACAGGGACGCTGGAAACACCATATATTTT. The full variable domain, its missing parts supplied by reference TRBV29-1 and TRBJ1-3, is SAVISQKPSRDICQRGTSLTIQCQVDSQVTMMFWYRQQPGQSLTLIATANQGSEATYESGFVIDKFPISRPNLTFSTLTVSNMSPEDSSIYLCSVSDRDAGNTIYFGEGSWLTVV.

The J gene is TRBJ2-3, the V gene TRBV7-2; D remains ambiguous. The CDR3 spans 13 residues. Trimming took 2 bases from V and 5 from J, leaving 8 bases between them. Germline CDR1 reads SGHTA; CDR2 reads FQGNSA. The CDR3: CASSLNGRDTQYF. CDR3 nucleotides: TGTGCCAGCAGCTTAAACGGTCGAGATACGCAGTATTTT. Using reference TRBV7-2 and TRBJ2-3 for the parts outside the CDR3, the full variable domain is GAGVSQSPSNKVTEKGKDVELRCDPISGHTALYWYRQSLGQGLEFLIYFQGNSAPDKSGLPSDRFSAERTGGSVSTLTIQRTQQEDSAVYLCASSLNGRDTQYFGPGTRLTVL.

The genes are TRBV29-1 and TRBJ1-5; D possibly corresponds to TRBD1 (5 bases). The CDR3 length is 14 residues. Trimming removed 4 bases at V and 1 base at J, with 11 bases between. Germline V gene sequence: CDR1 SQVTM, CDR2 ANQGSEA. The CDR3, as DNA: TGCAGCGTTGGTGGGGGGTTGAGCAATCAGCCCCAGCATTTT. Translating it yields CSVGGGLSNQPQHF. Together with reference TRBV29-1 and TRBJ1-5, the CDR3 gives the full variable domain: SAVISQKPSRDICQRGTSLTIQCQVDSQVTMMFWYRQQPGQSLTLIATANQGSEATYESGFVIDKFPISRPNLTFSTLTVSNMSPEDSSIYLCSVGGGLSNQPQHFGDGTRLSIL.

V gene TRBV9 combines with J gene TRBJ2-5; 8 nucleotides line up with TRBD2. The length of the CDR3 is 18 residues. V lost 0 bases to trimming and J lost 4 bases; unmatched junction nucleotides: 14. The V gene's germline CDR1 is SGDLS and CDR2 YYNGEE. The CDR3 protein is CASSVATGSGGPPETQYF. In DNA, the CDR3 is TGTGCCAGCAGCGTAGCTACGGGGAGCGGGGGCCCTCCAGAGACCCAGTACTTC.